The 8 T cell receptor beta chains in this list originate from one sample, sequenced in a study of blood T cell repertoires in COVID-19. Assay used: immunoSEQ multiplex PCR; TCRdb lists only in-frame clones, some missing. The table includes some 450,000 clones, over 85% detected once. Sequenced sample: peripheral blood. The origin of the receptors is a man aged 18 to 30 with COVID-19, enrolled during active disease.

The V and J genes are TRBV11-3 and TRBJ2-7, with 7 bases lining up with TRBD1. In germline, CDR1 is SGHNT, CDR2 YENEEA. The CDR3 loop spans 13 amino acids. J was trimmed by 6 bases and V by 4 bases; bases with no gene match: 6. CDR3 sequence reads: CASSYGTGVEQYF. CDR3 sequence (DNA): TGTGCCAGCAGCTATGGAACAGGGGTCGAGCAGTACTTC.

The chain links TRBV19 to TRBJ2-1, with TRBD2 identical over 9 bases. The CDR3 has 15 residues. Trimming took 0 bases from V and 9 from J; bases not matched to a gene: 6. Germline V gives CDR1 LNHDA, CDR2 SQIVND (reference sequence). The CDR3 nucleotides are TGTGCCAGTAGTATAGACGGCGGGAGGGGGATTGAGCAGTTCTTC. Translated, it gives CASSIDGGRGIEQFF.

The chain combines TRBV3-1 (or the pseudogene TRBV3-2) with TRBJ2-5, with 11 bases matching TRBD2. The CDR3 extends over 16 amino acids. Unmatched junction bases numbered 8, after V lost 2 bases and J lost 6 bases. The germline V gene encodes CDR1 LGHDT and CDR2 YNNKEL (reference sequence). The CDR3 sequence is CASSQQTSGEVKTQYF. DNA for the CDR3: TGTGCCAGCAGCCAACAGACTAGCGGGGAGGTAAAGACCCAGTACTTC.

This rearrangement joins TRBV2 to TRBJ1-2; 7 bases line up with TRBD1. CDR1 is SNHLY and CDR2 is FYNNEI in the germline V gene. The CDR3 is made up of 15 amino acids. J gave up 5 bases and V 6 bases, and 12 bases lay outside the gene matches. The CDR3 here is CASSSTGQTSYGYTF. The CDR3 DNA reads as TGTGCCAGCAGCTCGACGGGACAGACTTCTTATGGCTACACCTTC.

The chain uses TRBV5-1 and TRBJ1-1; D is possibly TRBD1 (5 bases). Germline V lookup: CDR1 SGHRS, CDR2 YFSETQ. The CDR3 is 15 amino acids. The ends were cut back, 1 base at V and 0 bases at J, with 10 bases in the middle. The CDR3 spells CASSLYGAMNTEAFF. In DNA form, the CDR3 reads TGCGCCAGCAGCTTGTATGGGGCGATGAACACTGAAGCTTTCTTT.

The V and J genes are TRBV5-1 and TRBJ2-7; D is possibly TRBD2 (5 bases). Per germline, CDR1 SGHRS and CDR2 YFSETQ. This CDR3 is built from 13 residues. The germline V and J ends were trimmed by 4 bases and 3 bases, with 11 bases remaining between them. The CDR3 spells CASSRTGFYEQYF. The CDR3 DNA is TGCGCCAGCAGCCGAACGGGATTCTACGAGCAGTACTTC. Full variable domain (missing parts from reference TRBV5-1 and TRBJ2-7): KAGVTQTPRYLIKTRGQQVTLSCSPISGHRSVSWYQQTPGQGLQFLFEYFSETQRNKGNFPGRFSGRQFSNSRSEMNVSTLELGDSALYLCASSRTGFYEQYFGPGTRLTVT.

This clone was found once. The genes are TRBV5-4 and TRBJ2-4, with D maybe TRBD2 (6 bases). CDR1 is SGHNT and CDR2 is YYREEE in the germline V gene (reference sequence). The V gene lost 3 bases and the J gene lost 4 bases, with 17 bases spanning the gap. This CDR3 spans 16 amino acids. For the CDR3, the DNA is TGTGCCAGCAGCTCCCCTAGGGAGGACTTAAAAAACATTCAGTACTTC. Translation: CASSSPREDLKNIQYF.

The chain employs TRBV1 and TRBJ1-1; the DNA was not used to check the table's D call, TRBD1. TRBV1 is annotated as a pseudogene. The CDR3 runs to 14 residues. The CDR3 protein is CTSSQGHPNTEAFF. The CDR3 nucleotides read TGCACCAGCAGCCAAGGACATCCGAACACTGAAGCTTTCTTT.